The present TCR beta chain was sequenced within a study of T cell changes during pregnancy in multiple sclerosis. The assay was immunoSEQ multiplex PCR, and TCRdb's table has in-frame clones only and misses some. The sample lists fewer than 95,000 clones, 90% to 95% occurring once. The CDR3 length is 16 residues. V lost 6 bases to trimming and J lost 7 bases; unmatched junction nucleotides: 12. Looked up from germline, CDR1 is MNHEY and CDR2 is SMNVEV (reference sequence). The chain carries TRBV27 and TRBJ2-1; 10 bases map to TRBD2. Here the sequenced sample was peripheral blood, taken in the first trimester of pregnancy. The sequence was collected from a female donor in good health, enrolled as a control in a pregnancy study. DNA for the CDR3: TGTGCCAGCAGATCATCTCCAGCGGGAGGGCCAAATGAGCAGTTCTTC. It is translated as CASRSSPAGGPNEQFF.